A selection of T cell receptor beta chains follows, all from one sample in a study of T cell responses to AZD1222 COVID-19 vaccine. TCRdb's copy holds only in-frame clones and misses some; the assay was immunoSEQ multiplex PCR. The repertoire has 40,000 to 50,000 clones, over 80% of them found once; the top ten carry 15% to 20%. The sequencing here drew on peripheral blood, taken 28 days after the second AZD1222 dose. The receptor source for this set is an adult who received the AZD1222 COVID-19 vaccine. CDR3s include the opening cysteine and the closing phenylalanine or tryptophan. Each record gives: J gene, V gene, CDR3 protein.

TRBJ2-5 TRBV5-1 CASSLRLVGETQYF
TRBJ1-2 TRBV29-1 CSVEQGAIQGYGYTF
TRBJ2-7 TRBV28 CATSRRNRGFEQYF
TRBJ1-6 TRBV12-3/TRBV12-4 CASGRGANSPLHF
TRBJ1-2 TRBV5-6 CASSLDRGNYGYTF
TRBJ1-1 TRBV7-9 CASSFTGPRAFF
TRBJ1-1 TRBV9 CASSVKGASTEAFF
TRBJ2-7 TRBV5-1 CASSLGQGAYEQYF
TRBJ1-2 TRBV6-5 CASRGTGGGYTF
TRBJ1-2 TRBV6-5 CASSRQGAGYGYTF
TRBJ2-7 TRBV28 CASSSTGTSRKGEQYF
TRBJ1-1 TRBV19 CASSWVLDTEAFF
TRBJ2-7 TRBV6-5 CASRQYDEQYF
TRBJ1-6 TRBV7-8 CASSLALGRGRNSPLHF
TRBJ2-7 TRBV5-4 CASSLPGQGYEQYF
TRBJ1-1 TRBV2 CASRPTDGNMNTEAFF
TRBJ2-6 TRBV10-3 CAISKGESGANVLTF
TRBJ1-1 TRBV7-2 CASSLSVNTEAFF
TRBJ2-1 TRBV19 CASTPFRTSGGLNEQFF
TRBJ2-5 TRBV3-1/TRBV3-2 CASSQQTGQETQYF
TRBJ1-2 TRBV5-6 CASRRSGEDYGYTF
TRBJ2-2 TRBV24-1 CATSDFKGGGAGELFF
TRBJ2-3 TRBV19 CASSILAGGSTDTQYF
TRBJ1-1 TRBV27 CASSLGTAGNTEAFF
TRBJ2-3 TRBV7-2 CASSTSTDTQYF
TRBJ2-7 TRBV6-1 CASSDLAVSYEQYF
TRBJ1-2 TRBV5-1 CASSLVLGANYGYTF
TRBJ2-7 TRBV12-3/TRBV12-4 CASSLFWSYEQYF
TRBJ1-1 TRBV10-3 CAIGKGGNTEAFF
TRBJ2-4 TRBV12-3/TRBV12-4 CASSLGKNIQYF
TRBJ1-2 TRBV15 CATSRVPRTGNYNYGYTF
TRBJ1-5 TRBV30 CAWKGGQIGQPQHF
TRBJ1-1 TRBV5-5 CASSLTRGKTEAFF
TRBJ2-3 TRBV30 CAWSDNGGRTDTQYF
TRBJ1-5 TRBV19 CASSIPGQGRARSNQPQHF
TRBJ1-4 TRBV10-3 CAISESAFSMANEKLFF
TRBJ1-1 TRBV27 CASSFAGGYTEAFF
TRBJ1-2 TRBV3-1/TRBV3-2 CASSQAQGSYGYTF
TRBJ1-6 TRBV18 CASSPAGSDSPLHF
TRBJ1-5 TRBV7-9 CASSLGTGDHSNQPQHF
TRBJ1-2 TRBV28 CASSLQFRYGYTF
TRBJ1-5 TRBV12-3/TRBV12-4 CASSLGQPQHF
TRBJ2-2 TRBV7-9 CASSPGRATGELFF
TRBJ2-7 TRBV7-9 CASSTYYEQYF
TRBJ2-7 TRBV7-2 CASSSRGAYEQYF
TRBJ1-1 TRBV11-2 CASSLVGRGREAFF
TRBJ2-7 TRBV28 CASSYSYEQYF
TRBJ1-1 TRBV9 CASSVRGGRNTEAFF
TRBJ1-1 TRBV7-2 CASSLGGGLLAEAFF
TRBJ2-5 TRBV27 CASSPLGGGIKTQYF